The following is a T cell receptor (beta chain) sequence with its context. Its antigen is not known. Repertoires were generated with immunoSEQ multiplex PCR, while TCRdb's copy carries only in-frame clones and drops some. The profile shows some 20,000 clones, 81% of them singletons. These data come from a study of T cells in tumors after PD-1 blockade. Overall study: Excluded were patients with checkpoint blockade, immunosuppressants, or radiotherapy or other anti-cancer therapy within 4 weeks. Treatment was either pembrolizumab 200 mg every 3 weeks or cemiplimab 350 mg every 2 weeks. General study points: Roughly 40% of tumor TCR clonotypes were also found in blood.

With 6 bases clipped from V and 4 bases from J, the junction kept 0 bases outside the gene matches. The germline CDR1 and CDR2 sequences are SNHLY and FYNNEI. The CDR3 covers 13 residues. The sample here was PBMCs, taken after anti-PD-1 therapy. The TCR was taken from a human donor with advanced basal cell or squamous cell carcinoma (not recorded which). The chain combines TRBV2 with TRBJ1-6; 7 nucleotides agree with TRBD1. CDR3 region: CASRGQYNSPLHF. In DNA, the CDR3 is TGTGCCAGCAGGGGACAGTATAATTCACCCCTCCACTTT. The full variable domain, rest sourced from reference TRBV2 and TRBJ1-6, is EPEVTQTPSHQVTQMGQEVILRCVPISNHLYFYWYRQILGQKVEFLVSFYNNEISEKSEIFDDQFSVERPDGSNFTLKIRSTKLEDSAMYFCASRGQYNSPLHFGNGTRLTVT.